The 3 T cell receptor beta chains reported below all come from one sample, sequenced in a study of response to subunit inactivated influenza vaccine. TCRdb redid the calling of the RT-PCR reads with MiXCR, one entry per CDR3 protein. The sample yields 610,000 or so distinct CDR3 sequences, around 15% seen once. This material consisted of PBMCs from blood, taken 11 to 12 days after vaccination. Receptors originate from a man in his forties or fifties who received an inactivated influenza vaccine.

The chain is built from TRBV5-1 and TRBJ2-1; D uncertain. Germline V gives CDR1 SGHRS, CDR2 YFSETQ. Trimming left V 0 bases short and J 2 bases short, with 15 bases between. CDR3 length: 17 amino acids. CDR3 coding DNA: TGCGCCAGCAGCTTGGTATTTCGGCAGGCGACCTACAATGAGCAGTTCTTC. Translation: CASSLVFRQATYNEQFF.

This clonotype was seen a handful of times. The chain couples TRBV20-1 to TRBJ1-2; D is unresolved. Germline V gene sequence: CDR1 DFQATT, CDR2 SNEGSKA (reference sequence). V was clipped by 6 bases and J by 5 bases, with 22 bases between them. There are 15 residues in the CDR3. Written as DNA, the CDR3 is TGCAGTGCCATCTTTAGGAGAGGGCTTCGGTATGGCTACACCTTC. Translating it yields CSAIFRRGLRYGYTF.

This clonotype has at least ten counts. V usage is TRBV5-5 and J usage is TRBJ1-1; D gene uncertain. The CDR3 runs to 13 residues. Germline assignment: CDR1 SGHKS and CDR2 YYEKEE (reference sequence). Trimming removed 5 bases at V and 0 bases at J, with 8 bases between. For the CDR3, the DNA is TGTGCCAGCAGTAACCCACTGAACACTGAAGCTTTCTTT. Its protein product is CASSNPLNTEAFF.